The present entry profiles one T cell receptor (beta chain) with its context. Authors' methods: Estimates of nucleated cell counts were drawn from the amplification of reference gene primers. Sequencing was performed with immunoSEQ multiplex PCR; in TCRdb, only in-frame clones are kept and a portion is missing. The V and J calls and clone size come from that table; D and trimming were worked out from the DNA. The sample contains about 170,000 clones, 60% to 85% of which appear only once. This sample is drawn from a study of blood T cell repertoires in COVID-19. Study at large: Some COVID-19 samples were acute and others convalescent; all came from the United States, Italy and Spain. PBMCs, B-cell-depleted T cells, or T cells provided the cDNA or gDNA that made up the material.

This CDR3 comprises 14 residues. Trimming shortened V by 1 base and J by 0 bases, and 6 bases separated the two germline ends. Germline CDR1 reads MDHEN; CDR2 reads SYDVKM. Sample: peripheral blood. The V call is TRBV28, the J call TRBJ1-1; unclear D gene. The sequence was obtained from a man in his sixties with acute or convalescent COVID-19. This chain's CDR3 is CASSLSRLNTEAFF. The CDR3 nucleotides read TGTGCCAGCAGTTTATCACGGTTGAACACTGAAGCTTTCTTT.